The 18 T cell receptor beta chains below were found in one sample sequenced in a study of blood T cells in healthy people across ages. A J-beta primer mix and a sample-barcoded 5' primer were used in a second PCR of roughly 7 to 12 cycles. TCRdb analysed the 5' RACE reads with MiXCR anew, one entry per CDR3 protein. The data hold under 2 million distinct CDR3 sequences, with 34% observed a single time. The specimen sequenced was blood. All receptors come from a woman in her twenties or thirties in good health.

The chain is built from TRBV6-1 and TRBJ2-7; 8 nucleotides agree with TRBD2. Germline CDR1 is MNHNS and CDR2 is SASEGT. Trimming took 2 bases from V and 3 from J; bases not matched to a gene: 9. The CDR3 has 16 residues. CDR3 loop: CASSEIQTSVSYEQYF. The CDR3 DNA is TGTGCCAGCAGTGAAATCCAGACTAGCGTTAGCTACGAGCAGTACTTC.

The chain is built from TRBV29-1 and TRBJ2-1, with 12 bases identical to TRBD2. The CDR3 covers 14 residues. V lost 2 bases to trimming and J lost 7 bases; unmatched junction nucleotides: 3. Germline V CDR1 and CDR2: SQVTM, ANQGSEA. The CDR3 loop reads CSVELAGGRNEQFF. CDR3 DNA sequence: TGCAGCGTTGAACTAGCGGGGGGGCGGAATGAGCAGTTCTTC.

This clonotype was found many times. This sequence joins TRBV6-6 and TRBJ2-7, with D possibly matching TRBD2 (5 bases). The germline CDR1 and CDR2 sequences are MNHNY and SVGAGI (reference sequence). The CDR3 consists of 11 residues. V was cut by 8 bases and J by 7 bases, with 12 bases left in between. CDR3: CASVGPGEQYF. The CDR3 DNA sequence: TGTGCCAGCGTCGGTCCGGGGGAGCAGTACTTC.

This clonotype was detected a few times. The gene calls are TRBV12-3 or TRBV12-4 and TRBJ2-7; a possible D gene is TRBD2 (6 bases). V lost 2 bases, J lost 5 bases, and 13 bases lay in between. This CDR3 spans 14 amino acids. CDR3 in DNA: TGTGCCAGCAGTTTATCAACTAGCAAGGACGAGCAGTACTTC. This sequence encodes CASSLSTSKDEQYF.

The J gene is TRBJ2-7, the V gene TRBV25-1, with 11 bases aligning to TRBD1. The CDR3 has 18 residues. Looked up from germline, CDR1 is MGHDK and CDR2 is SYGVNS. After removal of 4 bases from V and 1 base from J, the junction contained 12 bases not matched to a gene. The CDR3 DNA sequence: TGTGCCAGCAGTGTCTGGACAGGGGGCGTACGCCGGTCCTACGAGCAGTACTTC. This encodes CASSVWTGGVRRSYEQYF.

V usage is TRBV24-1 and J usage is TRBJ2-1; 8 bases fit TRBD1. The CDR3 consists of 16 residues. Trimming removed 4 bases from V and 3 bases from J; junction bases left unmatched: 7. The germline CDR1 and CDR2 sequences are KGHDR and SFDVKD. Here the CDR3 reads CATSDLGQGSYNEQFF. DNA for the CDR3: TGTGCCACCAGTGACCTCGGACAGGGAAGCTACAATGAGCAGTTCTTC.

This clonotype showed up just a few times. The CDR3 spells CASSGTQTNYEQYF. The CDR3 DNA is TGTGCCAGCAGCGGGACTCAGACAAACTACGAGCAGTACTTC. This chain uses TRBV28 with TRBJ2-7; TRBD2 might be the D (6 bases). This CDR3 has 14 residues. Per germline, CDR1 MDHEN and CDR2 SYDVKM. The V end was cut by 6 bases, the J end by 3 bases, with 15 bases between.

This clonotype was recorded many times. This chain links TRBV29-1 with TRBJ2-3; D is perhaps TRBD2 (6 bases). CDR1 SQVTM and CDR2 ANQGSEA come from the germline V gene. CDR3 length equals 12 residues. V was cut by 6 bases and J by 0 bases, with 7 bases left in between. As DNA, the CDR3 is TGCAGCGTACGGGGGAGCACAGATACGCAGTATTTT. The encoded protein is CSVRGSTDTQYF.

The gene calls are TRBV20-1 and TRBJ1-5; maybe TRBD1 (6 bases). CDR1 is DFQATT, CDR2 SNEGSKA, per germline (reference sequence). This CDR3 is built from 13 residues. Trimming stripped 6 bases from V and 7 bases from J, with 16 bases between. The CDR3 DNA follows: TGCAGTGCGGGAGGGGGGTCACGGCAGCCCCAGCATTTT. It yields the protein CSAGGGSRQPQHF.

This clonotype was seen only a few times. The chain joins TRBV4-1 to TRBJ2-1, with D unclear. Deletions cut 1 base from V and 0 bases from J, with 7 bases between. Per the germline V gene, CDR1 is MGHRA and CDR2 is YSYEKL. The CDR3 totals 15 residues. The CDR3 DNA reads TGCGCCAGCAGCCAAGCCCTTAGCTCCTACAATGAGCAGTTCTTC. Protein sequence: CASSQALSSYNEQFF.

Note on this clonotype: This could be a read error, since a much larger clone is one nucleotide away. The chain employs TRBV7-3 and TRBJ2-3; weak D call: TRBD2 (5 bases). V was pared by 5 bases and J by 2 bases, with 17 bases between. This CDR3 is 16 amino acids long. In germline, CDR1 is SGHTA, CDR2 FQGTGA. The CDR3 reads CASSRRTGGNTDTQYF. In DNA form, the CDR3 reads TGTGCCAGCAGCCGAAGGACTGGTGGGAACACAGATACGCAGTATTTT.

The sample holds a few counts of this clonotype. The V call is TRBV6-6, the J call TRBJ2-4; unclear D gene. CDR1 and CDR2 from the germline V gene are MNHNY and SVGAGI (reference sequence). Trimming pared 6 bases from V and 1 base from J, leaving 7 bases between. CDR3 length: 13 amino acids. The CDR3 protein is CASSPGAKNIQYF. The CDR3 bases are TGTGCCAGCAGCCCCGGCGCCAAAAACATTCAGTACTTC.

In its sample, this clonotype was seen many times. J is TRBJ1-1 and V is TRBV7-3; TRBD1 might be the D (5 bases). CDR1 SGHTA and CDR2 FQGTGA come from the germline V gene. The V end lost 1 base, the J end lost 4 bases, and 10 bases lay between the germline ends. This CDR3 contains 14 residues. The CDR3: CASSLKGSGTEAFF. CDR3 nucleotide sequence: TGTGCCAGCAGCTTAAAGGGGAGTGGCACTGAAGCTTTCTTT.

The rearrangement uses TRBV6-5 and TRBJ1-2; D perhaps matches TRBD1 (5 bases). The CDR3 is 17 residues long. V gave up 0 bases and J gave up 1 base, with 15 bases separating them. The germline gives CDR1 MNHEY, CDR2 SVGAGI. CDR3 nucleotide sequence: TGTGCCAGCAGTTACTCCGTGGGAACAGGCCTTAACTATGGCTACACCTTC. Translation: CASSYSVGTGLNYGYTF.

This clonotype was seen only a few times. CDR3 residues: CASSQGGRTGFSYEQYF. The CDR3 bases are TGTGCCAGCAGCCAGGGGGGTAGGACAGGCTTTTCCTACGAGCAGTACTTC. The chain couples TRBV28 to TRBJ2-7; D is perhaps TRBD1 (7 bases). V lost 6 bases and J lost 1, with 22 bases in between. This CDR3 comprises 17 residues. Germline lookup yields CDR1 MDHEN and CDR2 SYDVKM.

Details on this clonotype: The junction shows a germline mismatch at one end, possibly a read error. This chain uses TRBV11-2 with TRBJ2-7, with D possibly matching TRBD1 (5 bases). The CDR3 runs to 14 residues. The germline V gene encodes CDR1 SGHAT and CDR2 FQNNGV. In DNA form, the CDR3 reads TGTGCCAGCAACTTACCCCAGGGTCCCTACGAGCAGTACTTC. Translation: CASNLPQGPYEQYF.

In the case of this clonotype: This could be a read error, since a much larger clone is one nucleotide away. This rearrangement joins TRBV9 to TRBJ2-3; unclear D gene. This CDR3 is 13 amino acids long. The V end was cut by 0 bases, the J end by 2 bases, with 4 bases between. Germline values: CDR1 SGDLS, CDR2 YYNGEE. The CDR3 DNA reads as TGTGCCAGCAGCGTAGACTACACAGATACGCAGTATTTT. It codes for CASSVDYTDTQYF.

The chain has TRBV7-6 and TRBJ2-1, with 14 bases aligning to TRBD2. V shed 5 bases, J shed 0 bases, and the junction held 6 bases outside the gene matches. Germline assignment: CDR1 SGHVS and CDR2 FNYEAQ. The CDR3 consists of 18 residues. Written as DNA, the CDR3 is TGTGCCAGCAGCGCAGGGACTAGCGGGAGCAGCTCCTACAATGAGCAGTTCTTC. It codes for CASSAGTSGSSSYNEQFF.